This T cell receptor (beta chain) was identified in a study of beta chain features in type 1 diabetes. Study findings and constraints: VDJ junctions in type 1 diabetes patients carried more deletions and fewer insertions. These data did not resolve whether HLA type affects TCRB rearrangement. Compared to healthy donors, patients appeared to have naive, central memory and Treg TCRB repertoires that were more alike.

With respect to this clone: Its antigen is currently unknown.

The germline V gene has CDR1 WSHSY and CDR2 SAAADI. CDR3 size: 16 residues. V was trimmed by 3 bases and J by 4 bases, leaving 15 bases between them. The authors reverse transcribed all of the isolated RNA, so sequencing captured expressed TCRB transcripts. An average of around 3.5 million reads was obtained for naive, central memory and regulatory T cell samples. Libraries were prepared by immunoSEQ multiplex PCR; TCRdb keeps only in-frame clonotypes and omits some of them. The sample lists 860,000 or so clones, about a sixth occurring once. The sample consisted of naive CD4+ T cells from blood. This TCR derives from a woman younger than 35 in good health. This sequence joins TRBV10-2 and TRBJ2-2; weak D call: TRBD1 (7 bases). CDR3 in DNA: TGCGCCAGCAGTGATGCGGGGACAGTAGCCACCGGGGAGCTGTTTTTT. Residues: CASSDAGTVATGELFF.